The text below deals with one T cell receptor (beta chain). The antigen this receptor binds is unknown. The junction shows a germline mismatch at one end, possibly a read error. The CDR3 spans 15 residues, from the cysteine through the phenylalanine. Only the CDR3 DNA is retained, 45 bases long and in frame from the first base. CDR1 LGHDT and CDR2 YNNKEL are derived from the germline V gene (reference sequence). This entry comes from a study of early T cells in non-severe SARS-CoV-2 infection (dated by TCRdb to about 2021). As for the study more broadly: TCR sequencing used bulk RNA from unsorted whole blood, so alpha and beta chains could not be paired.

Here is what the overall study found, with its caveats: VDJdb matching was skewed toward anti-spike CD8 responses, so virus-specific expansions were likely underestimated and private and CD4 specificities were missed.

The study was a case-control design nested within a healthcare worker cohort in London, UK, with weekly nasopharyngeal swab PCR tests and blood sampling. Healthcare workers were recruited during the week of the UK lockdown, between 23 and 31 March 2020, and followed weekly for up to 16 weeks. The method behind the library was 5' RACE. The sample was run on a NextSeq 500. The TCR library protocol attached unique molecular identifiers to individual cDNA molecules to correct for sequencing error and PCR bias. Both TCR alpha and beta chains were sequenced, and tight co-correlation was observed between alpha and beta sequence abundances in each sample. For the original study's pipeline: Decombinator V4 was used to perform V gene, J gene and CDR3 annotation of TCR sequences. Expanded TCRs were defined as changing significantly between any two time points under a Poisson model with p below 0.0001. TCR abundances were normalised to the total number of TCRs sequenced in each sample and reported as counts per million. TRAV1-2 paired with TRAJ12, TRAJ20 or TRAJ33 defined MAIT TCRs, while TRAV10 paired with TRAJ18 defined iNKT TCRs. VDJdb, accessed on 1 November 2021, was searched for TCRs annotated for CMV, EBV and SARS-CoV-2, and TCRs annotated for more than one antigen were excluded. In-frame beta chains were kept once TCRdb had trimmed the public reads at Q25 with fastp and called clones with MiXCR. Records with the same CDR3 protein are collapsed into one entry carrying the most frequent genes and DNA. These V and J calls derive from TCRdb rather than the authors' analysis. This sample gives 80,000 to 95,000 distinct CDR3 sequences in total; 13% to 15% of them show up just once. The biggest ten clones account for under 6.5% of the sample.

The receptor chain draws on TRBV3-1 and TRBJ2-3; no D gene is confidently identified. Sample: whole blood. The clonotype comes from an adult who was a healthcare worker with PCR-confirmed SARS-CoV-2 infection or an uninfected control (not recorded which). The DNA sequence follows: TGTGCCAGCAGGCACCCGCCCGCCCTATCAGATACGCAATATTTT. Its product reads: CASRHPPALSDTQYF.